Listed below are T cell receptor beta chains from one sample, sequenced in a study of cytomegalovirus exposure and HLA in healthy donors. The data were produced by immunoSEQ multiplex PCR, yet TCRdb's version contains in-frame clones alone and is incomplete. The sample shows 100,000 to 150,000 clones, approximately 78% of them seen only once. The sample consisted of PBMCs. The source of these receptors is a woman aged 40 to 50 in good health and CMV-seronegative. The CDR3 runs from the conserved cysteine through the conserved F or W. Each record gives: J gene, V gene, clone size, D gene, CDR3 DNA, CDR3 protein. The D gene is left open where the match is weak. Expanded clones are given a class, and other clones once, few, many or no size at all.

TRBJ2-7 | TRBV18 | . | TRBD1 | TGTGCCAGCTCACCACTAGGACAGGGGGTAGGTTCTTACGAGCAGTACTTC | CASSPLGQGVGSYEQYF
TRBJ1-1 | TRBV5-4 | . | TRBD1 | TGTGCCAGCAGCAGGGACAGGAACACTGAAGCTTTCTTT | CASSRDRNTEAFF
TRBJ2-1 | TRBV6-5 | . | . | TGTGCCAGCAGTTACTCGATTCAGGCGCTGCAGTTCTTC | CASSYSIQALQFF
TRBJ2-1 | TRBV5-4 | . | TRBD2 | TGTGCCAGCAGCCCCTGGACTAGCGGGAACAATGAGCAGTTCTTC | CASSPWTSGNNEQFF
TRBJ1-1 | TRBV19 | few | . | TGTGCCAGTAGCCTAGGGACTCCACGGTCTGAAGCTTTCTTT | CASSLGTPRSEAFF
TRBJ2-6 | TRBV11-2 | once | . | TGTGCCAGCAGCTTTCGGTGGGTAACCTCTCCTGGGGCCAACGGCCTGACTTTC | CASSFRWVTSPGANGLTF
TRBJ2-7 | TRBV7-8 | . | . | TGTGCCAGCAGCTTAGCGCGATGGGGCCTGGCGTCCTACGAGCAGTACTTC | CASSLARWGLASYEQYF
TRBJ2-7 | TRBV29-1 | . | . | TGCAGCGCTATGACATTACATACCTACGAGCAGTACTTC | CSAMTLHTYEQYF
TRBJ2-6 | TRBV29-1 | . | TRBD2 | TGCAGCGTTGTAGGGGCTAGCGGGAACCATTCTGGGGCCAACGGCCTGACTTTC | CSVVGASGNHSGANGLTF
TRBJ1-2 | TRBV6-1 | . | . | TGTGCCAGCAGTGACTACAGGGCGAAGGGCTACACCTTC | CASSDYRAKGYTF
TRBJ1-1 | TRBV7-2 | . | . | TGTGCCAGCAGCTTATCAGACACTGAAGCTTTCTTT | CASSLSDTEAFF
TRBJ2-5 | TRBV7-9 | . | . | TGTGCCAGCAGCCAGTGGCCCCGGGACTACCAAGAGACCCAGTACTTC | CASSQWPRDYQETQYF
TRBJ2-2 | TRBV27 | . | TRBD2 | TGTGCCAGCAGTGCCATACCGGGACTAGCAGACACCGGGGAGCTGTTTTTT | CASSAIPGLADTGELFF
TRBJ2-1 | TRBV28 | . | . | TGTGCCAGCGGTTTACTAGCAGCGAACAATGAGCAGTTCTTC | CASGLLAANNEQFF
TRBJ2-2 | TRBV14 | . | . | TGTGCCAGCAGCCAAGTCCCGGACACCGGGGAGCTGTTTTTT | CASSQVPDTGELFF
TRBJ1-6 | TRBV5-1 | . | TRBD1 | TGCGCCAGCAGCTTAACAGGGGGACCCCTCCACTTT | CASSLTGGPLHF
TRBJ2-3 | TRBV6-5 | . | . | TGTGCCAGCAGTTTCGGAGATACGCAGTATTTT | CASSFGDTQYF
TRBJ1-5 | TRBV6-1 | . | . | TGTGCCAGCAGTGAAGACGTGGGAGGGGTTCAGCCCCAGCATTTT | CASSEDVGGVQPQHF
TRBJ2-5 | TRBV18 | . | . | TGTGCCAGCTCATCGCAGGGGTCAGAGACCCAGTACTTC | CASSSQGSETQYF
TRBJ1-2 | TRBV18 | once | . | TGTGCCAGCTCACCGGCAGCGGGGGGAAGCTATGGCTACACCTTC | CASSPAAGGSYGYTF
TRBJ2-3 | TRBV4-3 | . | TRBD2 | TGCGCCAGCAGCCAAGATAGGACTAGCGGGGGTACGCAGTATTTT | CASSQDRTSGGTQYF
TRBJ2-4 | TRBV7-2 | . | TRBD1 | TGTGCCAGCAGCTCCGGGACAGGGGGCCAAAACAGTCAGTACTTC | CASSSGTGGQNSQYF
TRBJ2-7 | TRBV5-5 | . | TRBD2 | TGTGCCAGCAGCTTAAGACTAGCGGGAAATACCGAGCAGTACTTC | CASSLRLAGNTEQYF
TRBJ2-1 | TRBV10-1 | . | . | TGCGCCAGCAGTTCTGGACTCGACAATGAGCAGTTCTTC | CASSSGLDNEQFF
TRBJ2-7 | TRBV5-4 | once | TRBD2 | TGTGCCAGCAGCCCCACTAGCGGGAGGGAGGAGCAGTACTTC | CASSPTSGREEQYF
TRBJ1-1 | TRBV9 | . | TRBD1 | TGTGCCAGCAGCGAGGGAAACAGGGGCAGGGTGAACACTGAAGCTTTCTTT | CASSEGNRGRVNTEAFF
TRBJ1-1 | TRBV5-6 | . | . | TGTGCCAGCAGCGACGGGACACAGAACACTGAAGCTTTCTTT | CASSDGTQNTEAFF
TRBJ2-7 | TRBV7-9 | . | TRBD1 | TGTTCCAGCAGCCGCGGGACAGGGATCGATTACGAGCAGTACTTC | CSSSRGTGIDYEQYF
TRBJ2-2 | TRBV4-1 | . | TRBD2 | TGCGCCAGCAGCACACAAGCGGGAGGGCCCCACGGGGAGCTGTTTTTT | CASSTQAGGPHGELFF
TRBJ2-1 | TRBV12-5 | . | . | TGTGCTAGTGGTTTGGACGGCTACAATGAGCAGTTCTTC | CASGLDGYNEQFF